This TCR beta chain derives from a study of T cells expressing NK-cell markers. The wider study: Seven donors tested HCMV-seropositive and one tested seronegative among the eight sequenced. Overall study results and limits: Topping the CD3+CD56-NKG2C+ fraction as well were these clonotypes, in a few donors. Of the CD8+ T cell pool in about six donors, about 1.0-8% was accounted for by dominant NKG2C+ clonotypes.

In germline, CDR1 is WNHNN, CDR2 SYGVQD (reference sequence). The CDR3 consists of 13 residues. As the method of synthesis, 5'RACE template switching with UMIs yielded TCR beta cDNA. TCRdb reprocessed the 5' RACE reads, keeping one entry per CDR3 protein, no DNA. The listing contains 550,000 to 600,000 distinct CDR3 sequences. Concerning this clonotype: Its antigen is not identified.

The sample was blood T cells: a sorted CD56 or NKG2C T cell subset, CD4+ or CD8+ T cells, or bulk PBMC T cells (not recorded which). This sequence joins TRBV10-1 and TRBJ1-5. This TCR was sampled from a man aged 18 to 29 in good health. The CDR3 region is CASSGLRDQPQHF.